A single sample is the source of the 19 T cell receptor beta chains below, sequenced in a study of blood T cells in healthy people across ages. Primed by a sample-barcoded 5' primer and a J-beta primer mix, a second PCR proceeded for roughly 6 to 12 cycles. A single record per CDR3 protein comes from TCRdb applying MiXCR to the 5' RACE reads. The repertoire consists of 1.8 million or so distinct CDR3 sequences, with around 42% occurring once and the leading ten covering 23%. Source material: blood. These TCRs come from a human donor in good health.

This clonotype was seen only a few times. Here the CDR3 reads CASSRQIGVAGSPLHF. In DNA, the CDR3 is TGTGCCAGCAGCCGCCAGATAGGGGTAGCTGGTTCACCCCTCCACTTT. The rearrangement uses TRBV4-2 and TRBJ1-6, with D tentatively TRBD1 (5 bases). The germline V gene has CDR1 LGHNA and CDR2 YNFKEQ. Trimming shortened V by 4 bases and J by 9 bases, and 19 bases separated the two germline ends. CDR3 length equals 16 residues.

The V gene is TRBV6-5, the J gene TRBJ2-7; D gene ambiguous. Germline assignment: CDR1 MNHEY and CDR2 SVGAGI. The length of the CDR3 is 14 residues. V was pared by 0 bases and J by 0 bases, with 6 bases between. The CDR3 bases are TGTGCCAGCAGTTACTCGTGGACCTCCTACGAGCAGTACTTC. It codes for CASSYSWTSYEQYF.

This clonotype was seen only a few times. The V and J genes are TRBV20-1 and TRBJ2-1; D may correspond to TRBD1 or TRBD2 (5 bases each). Trimming stripped 8 bases from V and 3 bases from J, with 20 bases between. The germline V gene encodes CDR1 DFQATT and CDR2 SNEGSKA (reference sequence). This CDR3 comprises 15 residues. CDR3 amino acids: CSSFSPGTVYNEQFF. Written as DNA, the CDR3 is TGCAGTTCCTTTTCCCCCGGGACGGTCTACAATGAGCAGTTCTTC.

The J gene is TRBJ1-3, the V gene TRBV12-3 or TRBV12-4; D call uncertain. V shed 4 bases and J shed 0 bases, with 13 bases lying between them. The CDR3 has 16 amino acids. In DNA, the CDR3 is TGTGCCAGCAGTTGGGCGAGACGGGGCTCTGGAAACACCATATATTTT. The encoded protein is CASSWARRGSGNTIYF.

The chain links TRBV9 to TRBJ1-2, with TRBD1 as a possible D gene (6 bases). Between the trimmed V and J ends, which lost 4 bases and 8 bases, there was a span of 21 bases. Germline V gene data show CDR1 as SGDLS and CDR2 as YYNGEE. This CDR3 comprises 15 residues. DNA for the CDR3: TGTGCCAGCAGCCCATCATCAGGGGATCCCGCAGGCTACACCTTC. This sequence encodes CASSPSSGDPAGYTF.

This chain uses TRBV10-3 with TRBJ1-1, with 8 positions matching TRBD1. The CDR3 contains 13 residues. Germline CDR1 and CDR2: ENHRY and SYGVKD. With V trimmed by 8 bases and J by 1 base, 3 bases remained unmatched. This CDR3 is CAIQGAQNTEAFF. The CDR3 bases are TGTGCCATCCAGGGGGCGCAGAACACTGAAGCTTTCTTT.

This clonotype came up a few times. The CDR3 nucleotides read TGTGCCAGCAGCTTAACTACCCCAGATACGCAGTATTTT. Encoded protein: CASSLTTPDTQYF. The V and J genes are TRBV7-9 and TRBJ2-3, with D unclear. From germline, CDR1 is SEHNR and CDR2 FQNEAQ (reference sequence). Trimming pared 2 bases from V and 4 bases from J, leaving 7 bases between. The CDR3 spans 13 residues.

The gene calls are TRBV6-6 and TRBJ1-1; D remains ambiguous. This CDR3 spans 13 amino acids. Between the trimmed V and J ends, which lost 7 bases and 7 bases, there was a span of 16 bases. The V gene's germline CDR1 is MNHNY and CDR2 SVGAGI (reference sequence). CDR3: CASTRVSAFEAFF. The DNA of the CDR3 is TGTGCCAGCACCCGAGTAAGCGCTTTTGAAGCTTTCTTT.

The CDR3 DNA follows: TGTGCCAGCAGCTCCCCGAGCAGTCGGGCCCAGCATTTT. This translates into CASSSPSSRAQHF. The rearrangement uses TRBV7-2 and TRBJ1-5; unclear D gene. Germline V gene data show CDR1 as SGHTA and CDR2 as FQGNSA. V was pared by 4 bases and J by 11 bases, with 15 bases between. The CDR3 is made up of 13 amino acids. Full variable domain (missing parts from reference TRBV7-2 and TRBJ1-5): GAGVSQSPSNKVTEKGKDVELRCDPISGHTALYWYRQSLGQGLEFLIYFQGNSAPDKSGLPSDRFSAERTGGSVSTLTIQRTQQEDSAVYLCASSSPSSRAQHFGDGTRLSIL.

The chain uses TRBV4-1 and TRBJ2-1, with a possible D match to TRBD1 (6 bases). The CDR3 is 14 residues long. V was cut by 1 base and J by 3 bases, with 7 bases left in between. Per the germline V gene, CDR1 is MGHRA and CDR2 is YSYEKL. CDR3 in DNA: TGCGCCAGCAGCCAAGGGGGACACTACAATGAGCAGTTCTTC. Protein sequence: CASSQGGHYNEQFF.

This clonotype was found a few times. This chain joins TRBV7-9 and TRBJ1-2, with D maybe TRBD1 (6 bases). V lost 4 bases and J lost 11, with 17 bases in between. The CDR3 covers 13 residues. Germline-derived CDR1 and CDR2 are SEHNR and FQNEAQ (reference sequence). CDR3 sequence reads: CASSSSGGAAYTF. In nucleotides, the CDR3 is TGTGCCAGCAGCTCCTCCGGGGGGGCAGCTTACACCTTC.

This chain links TRBV28 with TRBJ2-7, with D unresolved. This CDR3 comprises 14 residues. Germline V gene sequence: CDR1 MDHEN, CDR2 SYDVKM. V was clipped by 4 bases and J by 3 bases, with 13 bases between them. CDR3 nucleotide sequence: TGTGCCAGCAGTTCGCCCTCCTCCTTCTACGAGCAGTACTTC. Amino acids: CASSSPSSFYEQYF. The variable domain in full, with the rest retrieved from reference TRBV28 and TRBJ2-7, is DVKVTQSSRYLVKRTGEKVFLECVQDMDHENMFWYRQDPGLGLRLIYFSYDVKMKEKGDIPEGYSVSREKKERFSLILESASTNQTSMYLCASSSPSSFYEQYFGPGTRLTVT.

The chain joins TRBV28 to TRBJ2-1; no clear D gene. CDR1 is MDHEN and CDR2 is SYDVKM in the germline V gene. CDR3 size: 13 residues. V was trimmed by 7 bases and J by 3 bases, leaving 10 bases between them. CDR3 loop: CASTLPNYNEQFF. CDR3 bases: TGTGCCAGCACTCTCCCTAACTACAATGAGCAGTTCTTC.

This chain uses TRBV6-5 with TRBJ2-5; possibly TRBD2 for D (7 bases). This CDR3 has 13 residues. Germline V gene data show CDR1 as MNHEY and CDR2 as SVGAGI. Trimming took off 7 bases at V and 4 bases at J, with 13 bases between the two ends. CDR3: CASKGGVGETQYF. The CDR3, as DNA: TGTGCCAGCAAAGGGGGGGTGGGAGAGACCCAGTACTTC.

The chain links TRBV7-2 to TRBJ2-7; D tentatively fits TRBD1 or TRBD2 (5 bases each). The J call may not be correct, given that the DNA end is closer to TRBJ2-5. CDR1 is SGHTA and CDR2 is FQGNSA in the germline V gene. CDR3 size: 13 residues. The CDR3 region is CASARGLTETQYF. The DNA for the CDR3 is TGTGCCAGCGCGAGGGGCCTGACGGAGACCCAGTACTTC.

On this clonotype itself: The junction does not match germline at one end; this may be a read error. This rearrangement joins TRBV28 to TRBJ1-3; unclear D gene. CDR3 length: 17 residues. The V gene's germline CDR1 is MDHEN and CDR2 SYDVKM. CDR3 in DNA: TGTGCCAGCAGTCCGGCAGGAACGGACGATTCTGGAAATACCATATATTTT. It yields the protein CASSPAGTDDSGNTIYF.

The chain is built from TRBV20-1 and TRBJ2-7; D may be TRBD1 (5 bases). V gave up 4 bases and J gave up 0 bases, with 10 bases separating them. The length of the CDR3 is 13 residues. Germline V gene sequence: CDR1 DFQATT, CDR2 SNEGSKA (reference sequence). This CDR3 is CSAIPDSSYEQYF. The CDR3 DNA sequence: TGCAGTGCTATTCCCGACAGCTCCTACGAGCAGTACTTC.

The chain is built from TRBV6-6 and TRBJ2-1, with 12 bases matching TRBD2. The ends lost 8 bases at V and 4 bases at J; junction bases unmatched: 12. The CDR3 loop spans 17 amino acids. Germline CDR1 is MNHNY and CDR2 is SVGAGI (reference sequence). CDR3 nucleotides: TGTGCCAGCGCTCGGGTGGCTAGCGGGGGGGGATACAATGAGCAGTTCTTC. It codes for CASARVASGGGYNEQFF.

This chain joins TRBV6-5 and TRBJ1-2; a weak D match, TRBD1 (5 bases). V lost 4 bases to trimming and J lost 7 bases, with 16 bases between them. CDR1 and CDR2 (germline): MNHEY, SVGAGI. The CDR3 totals 14 residues. The CDR3: CASSSGGIYGGYTF. The CDR3, as DNA: TGTGCCAGCAGTTCCGGGGGAATCTATGGTGGCTACACCTTC.